The entry below gives a single T cell receptor (beta chain) sequence along with its context. The antigen is unknown. These data belong to a study of cytomegalovirus exposure and HLA in healthy donors. Study-level results: Among TCR beta chains, those listed as cytomegalovirus-associated numbered over 150. Published work reported that the classifier diagnosed cytomegalovirus status with high specificity and sensitivity.

CDR1 is SGHNT, CDR2 YYREEE, per germline (reference sequence). This CDR3 region has 15 residues. The V and J ends lost 3 bases and 4 bases respectively, with 13 bases between them. Repertoires were generated with immunoSEQ multiplex PCR, while TCRdb's copy carries only in-frame clones and drops some. The sample includes approximately 82,000 clones, around 95% seen only once; the top ten take around 0.69%. The clonotype originates from a woman aged 18-29 years in good health and CMV-seronegative. The material sequenced was PBMCs. The rearrangement uses TRBV5-4 and TRBJ1-4, with a tentative D call TRBD1 (6 bases). The CDR3 is CASSSPGHSNEKLFF. CDR3 coding DNA: TGTGCCAGCAGCTCTCCGGGACACAGTAATGAAAAACTGTTTTTT.